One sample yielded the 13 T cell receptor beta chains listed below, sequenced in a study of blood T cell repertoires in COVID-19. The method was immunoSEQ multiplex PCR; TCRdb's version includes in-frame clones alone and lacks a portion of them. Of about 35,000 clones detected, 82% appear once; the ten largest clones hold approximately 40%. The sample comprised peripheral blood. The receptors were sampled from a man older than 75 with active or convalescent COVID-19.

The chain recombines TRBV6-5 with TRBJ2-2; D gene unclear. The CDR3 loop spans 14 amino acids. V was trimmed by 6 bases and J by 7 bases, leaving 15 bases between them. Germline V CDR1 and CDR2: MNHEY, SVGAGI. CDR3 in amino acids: CASRPPGGDGELFF. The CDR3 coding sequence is TGTGCCAGCAGACCGCCAGGTGGCGACGGGGAGCTGTTTTTT.

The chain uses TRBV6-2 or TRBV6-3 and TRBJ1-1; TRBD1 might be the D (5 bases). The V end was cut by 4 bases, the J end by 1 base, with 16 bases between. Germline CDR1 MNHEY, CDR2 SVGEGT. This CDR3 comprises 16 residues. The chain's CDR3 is CASSSAQRTGNTEAFF. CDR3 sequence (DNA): TGTGCCAGCAGTTCCGCCCAGAGAACAGGGAACACTGAAGCTTTCTTT.

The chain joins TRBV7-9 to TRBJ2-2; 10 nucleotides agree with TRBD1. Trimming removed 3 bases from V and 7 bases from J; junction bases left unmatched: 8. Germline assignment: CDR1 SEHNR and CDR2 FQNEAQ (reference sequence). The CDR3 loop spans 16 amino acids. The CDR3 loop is CASSFPTGGVNGELFF. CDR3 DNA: TGTGCCAGCAGCTTTCCGACAGGGGGCGTTAACGGGGAGCTGTTTTTT.

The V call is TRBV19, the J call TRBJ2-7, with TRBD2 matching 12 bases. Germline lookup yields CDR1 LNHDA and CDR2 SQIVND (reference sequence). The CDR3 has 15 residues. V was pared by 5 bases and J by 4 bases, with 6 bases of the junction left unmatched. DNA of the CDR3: TGTGCCAGTAGTCCCGGACTAGCGGGACAGTACGAGCAGTACTTC. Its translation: CASSPGLAGQYEQYF.

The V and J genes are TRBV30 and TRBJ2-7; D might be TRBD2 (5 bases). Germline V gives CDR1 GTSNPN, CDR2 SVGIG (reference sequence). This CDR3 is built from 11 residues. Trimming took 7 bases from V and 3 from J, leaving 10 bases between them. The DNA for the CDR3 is TGTGCCTACCGAGGGAACTACGAGCAGTACTTC. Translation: CAYRGNYEQYF.

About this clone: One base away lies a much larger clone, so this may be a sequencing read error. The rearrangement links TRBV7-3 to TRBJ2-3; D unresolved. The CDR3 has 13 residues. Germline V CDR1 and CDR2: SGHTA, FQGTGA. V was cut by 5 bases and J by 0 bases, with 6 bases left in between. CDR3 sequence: CASSPPSTDTQYF. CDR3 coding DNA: TGTGCCAGCAGCCCCCCTAGCACAGATACGCAGTATTTT. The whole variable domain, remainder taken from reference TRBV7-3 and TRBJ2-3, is GAGVSQTPSNKVTEKGKYVELRCDPISGHTALYWYRQSLGQGPEFLIYFQGTGAADDSGLPNDRFFAVRPEGSVSTLKIQRTERGDSAVYLCASSPPSTDTQYFGPGTRLTVL.

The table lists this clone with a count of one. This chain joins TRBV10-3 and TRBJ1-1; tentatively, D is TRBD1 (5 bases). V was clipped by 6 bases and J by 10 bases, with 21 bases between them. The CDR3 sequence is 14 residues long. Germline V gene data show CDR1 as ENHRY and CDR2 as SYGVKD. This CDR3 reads CAISPGPGREGAFF. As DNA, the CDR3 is TGTGCCATCAGCCCGGGACCGGGGCGGGAGGGAGCTTTCTTT.

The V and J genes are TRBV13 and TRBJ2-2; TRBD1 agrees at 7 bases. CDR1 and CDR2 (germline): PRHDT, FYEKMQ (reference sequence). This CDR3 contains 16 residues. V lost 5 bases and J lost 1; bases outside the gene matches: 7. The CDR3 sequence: CASSIRGQLNTGELFF. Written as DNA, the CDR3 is TGTGCCAGCAGCATCAGGGGACAGCTGAACACCGGGGAGCTGTTTTTT.

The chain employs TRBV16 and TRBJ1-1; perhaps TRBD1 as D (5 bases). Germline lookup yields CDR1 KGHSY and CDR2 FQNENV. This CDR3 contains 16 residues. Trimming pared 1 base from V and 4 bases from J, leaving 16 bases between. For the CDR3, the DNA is TGTGCCAGCAGCCAATACTCAGGGAATTGGATCACTGAAGCTTTCTTT. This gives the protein CASSQYSGNWITEAFF.

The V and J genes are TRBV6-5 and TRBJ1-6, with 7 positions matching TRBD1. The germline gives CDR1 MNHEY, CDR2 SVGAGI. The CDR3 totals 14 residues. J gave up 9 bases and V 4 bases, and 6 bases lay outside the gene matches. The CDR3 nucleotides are TGTGCCAGCAGTTTGGAGGGGGCAAGTTCACCCCTCCACTTT. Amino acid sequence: CASSLEGASSPLHF.

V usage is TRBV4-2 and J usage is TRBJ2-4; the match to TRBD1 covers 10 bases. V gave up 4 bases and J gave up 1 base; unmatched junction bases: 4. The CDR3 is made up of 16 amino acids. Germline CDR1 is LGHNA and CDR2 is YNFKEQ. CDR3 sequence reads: CASSPRQGAAKNIQYF. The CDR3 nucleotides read TGTGCCAGCAGCCCTCGACAGGGGGCGGCCAAAAACATTCAGTACTTC.

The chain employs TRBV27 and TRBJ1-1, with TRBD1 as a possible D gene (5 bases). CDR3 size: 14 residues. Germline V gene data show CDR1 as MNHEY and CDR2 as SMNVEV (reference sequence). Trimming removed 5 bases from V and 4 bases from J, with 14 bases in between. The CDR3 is CASSPGGRGTEAFF. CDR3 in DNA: TGTGCCAGCAGTCCCGGGGGTCGGGGCACTGAAGCTTTCTTT.

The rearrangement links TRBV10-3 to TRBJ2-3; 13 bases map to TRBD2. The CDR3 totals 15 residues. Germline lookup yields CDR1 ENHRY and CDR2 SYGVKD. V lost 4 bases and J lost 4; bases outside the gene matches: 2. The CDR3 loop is CAISAGLAGADTQYF. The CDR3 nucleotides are TGTGCCATCAGTGCCGGACTAGCGGGAGCAGATACGCAGTATTTT.